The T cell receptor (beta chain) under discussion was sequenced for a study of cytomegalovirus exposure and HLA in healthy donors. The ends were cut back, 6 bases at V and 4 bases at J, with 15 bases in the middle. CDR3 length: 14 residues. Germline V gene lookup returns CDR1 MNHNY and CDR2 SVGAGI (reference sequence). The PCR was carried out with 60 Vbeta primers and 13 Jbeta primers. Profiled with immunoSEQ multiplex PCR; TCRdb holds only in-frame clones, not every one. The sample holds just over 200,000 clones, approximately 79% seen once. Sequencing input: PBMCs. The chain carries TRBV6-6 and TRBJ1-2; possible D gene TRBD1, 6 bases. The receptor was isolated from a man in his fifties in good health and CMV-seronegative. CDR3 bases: TGTGCCAGCAGAGATTTAGGACAGCCCTATGGCTACACCTTC. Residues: CASRDLGQPYGYTF.